In its sample, the clone carrying this TCR beta chain was seen many times. The antigen is unknown. CDR1 is DFQATT, CDR2 SNEGSKA, per germline (reference sequence). This CDR3 region has 16 residues. V was clipped by 0 bases and J by 5 bases; unmatched bases: 8. Researchers used two-round multiplex PCR to amplify TCR beta CDR3 starting from genomic DNA. Primers specific to each TRBV and TRBJ gene drove first-round PCR. TCRdb recomputed calls from the multiplex PCR reads with MiXCR, one row per CDR3 protein. This sample has about 28,000 distinct CDR3 sequences, with about 45% found just once. This specimen belongs to a study of prognosis after radiotherapy for stage I lung cancer. Background on the study: Delivery of radiotherapy was by SBRT in 3 to 5 fractions at a biologically effective dose of at least 100 Gy.

Findings of the study overall: Reports indicated that TRBV and TRBJ gene usage differed between patients with and without metastases, including differences in nine V and a couple of J genes after SBRT.

This clonotype originated in a donor aged 50 or older with non-small cell lung cancer. The chain is built from TRBV20-1 and TRBJ2-3, with 10 bases matching TRBD2. The sequenced sample was PBMCs, obtained before or after stereotactic body radiation therapy (not recorded which). The CDR3: CSARDISGRAVDTQYF. In DNA form, the CDR3 reads TGCAGTGCTAGAGACATCAGCGGGAGGGCGGTAGATACGCAGTATTTT.